This TCR beta chain was captured by sequencing in a study of T cells in Graves' hyperthyroidism and ophthalmopathy. Study results and limitations: In validation, the model predicted ophthalmopathy. These predictions came a median about 6.5 months before onset.

From RNA transcripts, TCR beta CDR3 regions were amplified. When the TCR CDR3 underwent first-round RT-PCR, the HTBI primer set was used. In TCRdb, the multiplex PCR reads were re-called with MiXCR into one record per CDR3 protein. The data contain about 330,000 distinct CDR3 sequences, roughly 15% of them seen just once; the ten biggest clones take up 34%. Ophthalmopathy patients all had a Clinical Activity Score of at least 3, a NOSPECS grade of at least 4 and disease under 3 months old. CDR3 length: 15 residues. V was clipped by 6 bases and J by 0 bases; unmatched bases: 6. CDR1 is SNHLY, CDR2 FYNNEI, per germline. This clonotype was counted ten times or more. Antigen: not known.

The TCR comes from a woman in her thirties or forties with Graves' ophthalmopathy. Sequencing was performed on blood. This chain joins TRBV2 and TRBJ1-2; 8 nucleotides align to TRBD1. In DNA form, the CDR3 reads TGTGCCAGCAGCGGACAGGGCTTGGCTAACTATGGCTACACCTTC. Its translation is CASSGQGLANYGYTF.